This T cell receptor (beta chain) was recovered during a study of T cells after yellow fever vaccination. Study-level background: With SMART-Seq v4 Ultra Low Input, the fractions containing low cell numbers were prepared.

V shed 4 bases, J shed 3 bases, and the junction held 3 bases outside the gene matches. Germline values: CDR1 SNHLY, CDR2 FYNNEI. The CDR3 is made up of 13 amino acids. 5'RACE template switching generated TCR cDNA, adding a universal primer site and UMIs. In TCRdb, the 5' RACE reads were re-called with MiXCR into one record per CDR3 protein. The data hold under 250,000 distinct CDR3 sequences, with roughly 3.3% observed a single time. Points from the study as a whole: A limited proportion of clonotypes was detected within both the CD4 and CD8 compartments. One caveat is that FACS-sorted repertoires could contain abundant clonotypes contaminating from the bulk population.

The table lists this clonotype with many counts. The antigen is not known. The material sequenced was CD4+ T cells sorted from PBMCs, taken 10 days after the yellow fever booster vaccination. The origin of this receptor is a young man who received the YFV17D yellow fever vaccine. This chain uses TRBV2 with TRBJ2-7; 7 nucleotides line up with TRBD1. CDR3 DNA sequence: TGTGCCAGCAGTGGGGACAGCTTCTACGAGCAGTACTTC. Translating it yields CASSGDSFYEQYF. The whole variable domain, filled in from reference TRBV2 and TRBJ2-7, reads EPEVTQTPSHQVTQMGQEVILRCVPISNHLYFYWYRQILGQKVEFLVSFYNNEISEKSEIFDDQFSVERPDGSNFTLKIRSTKLEDSAMYFCASSGDSFYEQYFGPGTRLTVT.